This TCR beta chain was recorded in a study of T cell responses to AZD1222 COVID-19 vaccine. Profiled with immunoSEQ multiplex PCR; TCRdb holds only in-frame clones, not every one. This repertoire shows 100,000 to 120,000 clones, 89% found once; its top ten account for around 45%. The CDR3 loop spans 16 amino acids. In germline, CDR1 is GTSNPN, CDR2 SVGIG (reference sequence). V lost 0 bases to trimming and J lost 1 base, with 13 bases between them. The chain employs TRBV30 and TRBJ1-5, with TRBD1 as a possible D gene (6 bases). The origin of this receptor is an adult who received the AZD1222 COVID-19 vaccine. The sample here was peripheral blood, taken 28 days after the second AZD1222 dose. The CDR3 spells CAWSVGGGESNQPQHF. The CDR3 DNA reads as TGTGCCTGGAGTGTAGGGGGGGGCGAAAGCAATCAGCCCCAGCATTTT.